The 15 T cell receptor beta chains given below trace back to one sample, sequenced in a study of long-term antiretroviral therapy in people with HIV. Run at survey level, the immunoSEQ assay was version v3.0. Profiling relied on immunoSEQ multiplex PCR, and the TCRdb table lists in-frame clones only, not all of them. The data contain tens of thousands of clones, around 84% of them singletons. Here the sequenced sample was unsorted PBMCs, taken 1.9 years after starting antiretroviral therapy. These receptors all stem from a woman between 45 and 60 years old with HIV.

This chain connects TRBV5-1 to TRBJ2-5, with TRBD2 as a possible D gene (7 bases). Germline-derived CDR1 and CDR2 are SGHRS and YFSETQ. The V gene lost 3 bases and the J gene lost 5 bases, with 14 bases spanning the gap. CDR3 length equals 14 residues. The CDR3, as DNA: TGCGCCAGCAGCTCGCTCAGGGGAGGGGAGACCCAGTACTTC. It translates to CASSSLRGGETQYF. Full variable domain (remainder filled in from reference TRBV5-1 and TRBJ2-5): KAGVTQTPRYLIKTRGQQVTLSCSPISGHRSVSWYQQTPGQGLQFLFEYFSETQRNKGNFPGRFSGRQFSNSRSEMNVSTLELGDSALYLCASSSLRGGETQYFGPGTRLLVL.

The genes are TRBV7-3 and TRBJ2-3; 10 positions match TRBD2. This CDR3 is 20 amino acids long. With 5 bases clipped from V and 2 bases from J, the junction kept 19 bases outside the gene matches. CDR1 and CDR2 (germline): SGHTA, FQGTGA. The CDR3 loop is CASSPAGGSGGTSLTDTQYF. In nucleotides, the CDR3 is TGTGCCAGCAGCCCTGCGGGGGGTAGCGGGGGGACATCCCTCACAGATACGCAGTATTTT.

The chain recombines TRBV14 with TRBJ2-1; 7 bases align to TRBD1. CDR1 is SGHDN, CDR2 FVKESK, per germline. Losses at the gene ends were 5 bases for V and 2 bases for J; bases not matched to a gene: 6. CDR3 size: 15 residues. In nucleotides, the CDR3 is TGTGCCAGCAGCTCACGACAGGGAACCTACAATGAGCAGTTCTTC. Translated, it gives CASSSRQGTYNEQFF.

The V gene is TRBV2, the J gene TRBJ1-6, with a weak D call TRBD1 (5 bases). The V end lost 3 bases, the J end lost 5 bases, and 14 bases lay between the germline ends. This CDR3 has 16 amino acids. CDR1 and CDR2 (germline): SNHLY, FYNNEI. The CDR3 sequence: CASSDGGDPNNSPLHF. DNA for the CDR3: TGTGCCAGCAGTGATGGGGGGGATCCGAATAATTCACCCCTCCACTTT.

The CDR3 spells CASSDEAGGADTQYF. Here the CDR3 DNA reads TGTGCCAGCAGTGACGAAGCGGGGGGTGCAGATACGCAGTATTTT. The gene calls are TRBV6-4 and TRBJ2-3; 9 nucleotides agree with TRBD2. The germline CDR1 and CDR2 sequences are MRHNA and SNTAGT. The CDR3 is 15 residues long. J gave up 4 bases and V 2 bases, and 4 bases lay outside the gene matches.

This chain links TRBV5-6 with TRBJ2-1; 7 nucleotides agree with TRBD2. CDR3 length equals 14 residues. J gave up 7 bases and V 2 bases, and 6 bases lay outside the gene matches. From germline, CDR1 is SGHDT and CDR2 YYEEEE. The CDR3 sequence is CASSLGTTLNEQFF. In nucleotides, the CDR3 is TGTGCCAGCAGCTTAGGGACTACCCTGAATGAGCAGTTCTTC.

In its sample, this clone was seen a few times. The rearrangement uses TRBV11-3 and TRBJ1-5, with D perhaps TRBD1 (6 bases). This CDR3 region has 17 residues. The V end was cut by 4 bases, the J end by 3 bases, with 19 bases between. Germline CDR1 reads SGHNT; CDR2 reads YENEEA. The CDR3 here is CASSSVGGAPDNQPQHF. CDR3 nucleotides: TGTGCCAGCAGCTCTGTAGGGGGGGCACCTGACAATCAGCCCCAGCATTTT. Supplemented by reference TRBV11-3 and TRBJ1-5, the full variable domain reads EAGVVQSPRYKIIEKKQPVAFWCNPISGHNTLYWYLQNLGQGPELLIRYENEEAVDDSQLPKDRFSAERLKGVDSTLKIQPAELGDSAVYLCASSSVGGAPDNQPQHFGDGTRLSIL.

The chain recombines TRBV6-1 with TRBJ2-7; 11 nucleotides line up with TRBD2. Germline CDR1 reads MNHNS; CDR2 reads SASEGT. This CDR3 contains 15 residues. V was pared by 8 bases and J by 2 bases, with 8 bases of the junction left unmatched. The DNA for the CDR3 is TGTGCCAGCCTCCATCCTAGCGGGGGGACCTACGAGCAGTACTTC. Its protein product is CASLHPSGGTYEQYF.

The chain employs TRBV5-1 and TRBJ1-1; TRBD1 might be the D (5 bases). The CDR3 is made up of 14 amino acids. CDR1 SGHRS and CDR2 YFSETQ come from the germline V gene. V was clipped by 3 bases and J by 0 bases, with 9 bases between them. The CDR3 loop reads CASSSLGVNTEAFF. As DNA, the CDR3 is TGCGCCAGCAGCTCGCTAGGGGTGAACACTGAAGCTTTCTTT.

V gene TRBV29-1 combines with J gene TRBJ2-5, with 9 positions matching TRBD2. The germline V gene has CDR1 SQVTM and CDR2 ANQGSEA. The CDR3 covers 13 residues. J was trimmed by 10 bases and V by 3 bases; bases with no gene match: 9. The CDR3 nucleotides are TGCAGCGTTGACCCTAGCGGGGCTGGGGGCCAGTACTTC. Its protein product is CSVDPSGAGGQYF.

CDR3 loop: CASSLVAGTDTQYF. The CDR3, as DNA: TGCGCCAGCAGCCTAGTAGCCGGCACAGATACGCAGTATTTT. V usage is TRBV5-1 and J usage is TRBJ2-3; no reliable D call. V was trimmed by 4 bases and J by 1 base, leaving 10 bases between them. The CDR3 extends over 14 amino acids. Germline V gene sequence: CDR1 SGHRS, CDR2 YFSETQ.

The chain recombines TRBV28 with TRBJ1-4, with a possible D match to TRBD1 (6 bases). Germline CDR1 is MDHEN and CDR2 is SYDVKM. Trimming took 8 bases from V and 0 from J, leaving 10 bases between them. The length of the CDR3 is 14 residues. The CDR3 sequence is CASLDSATNEKLFF. In nucleotides, the CDR3 is TGTGCCAGCTTGGACAGTGCAACTAATGAAAAACTGTTTTTT.

This chain joins TRBV5-6 and TRBJ1-5; perhaps TRBD1 as D (6 bases). The CDR3 length is 19 residues. CDR1 and CDR2 (germline): SGHDT, YYEEEE. The V end lost 2 bases, the J end lost 4 bases, and 25 bases lay between the germline ends. CDR3 coding DNA: TGTGCCAGCAGCTTCAACGGACAGTATGTGCAGCCCAAAAATCAGCCCCAGCATTTT. This encodes CASSFNGQYVQPKNQPQHF.

This chain uses TRBV28 with TRBJ1-1; TRBD1 is a possible D gene (5 bases). Trimming removed 6 bases at V and 6 bases at J, with 11 bases between. Germline-derived CDR1 and CDR2 are MDHEN and SYDVKM. The CDR3 contains 12 residues. The CDR3 nucleotides read TGTGCCAGCAGCGGAGGGGTTGCTGAAGCTTTCTTT. Protein: CASSGGVAEAFF.

CDR3 nucleotides: TGCGCCAGCAGCCGCCTCAGTGAAAGGGAGGTCTATGGCTACACCTTC. This codes for CASSRLSEREVYGYTF. This chain uses TRBV4-1 with TRBJ1-2, with D unresolved. From germline, CDR1 is MGHRA and CDR2 YSYEKL. CDR3 length equals 16 residues. Between the trimmed V and J ends, which lost 4 bases and 4 bases, there was a span of 19 bases.